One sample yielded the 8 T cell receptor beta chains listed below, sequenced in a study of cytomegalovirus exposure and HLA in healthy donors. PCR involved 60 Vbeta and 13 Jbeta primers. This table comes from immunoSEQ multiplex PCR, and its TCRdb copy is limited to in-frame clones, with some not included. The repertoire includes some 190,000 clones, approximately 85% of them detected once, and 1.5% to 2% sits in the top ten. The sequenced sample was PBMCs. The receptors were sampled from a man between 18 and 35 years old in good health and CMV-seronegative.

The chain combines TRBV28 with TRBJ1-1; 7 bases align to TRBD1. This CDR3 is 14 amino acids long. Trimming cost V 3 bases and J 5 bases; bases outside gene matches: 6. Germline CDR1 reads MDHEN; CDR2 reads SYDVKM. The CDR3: CASSLAGGGTEAFF. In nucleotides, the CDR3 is TGTGCCAGCAGTTTGGCAGGGGGTGGTACTGAAGCTTTCTTT.

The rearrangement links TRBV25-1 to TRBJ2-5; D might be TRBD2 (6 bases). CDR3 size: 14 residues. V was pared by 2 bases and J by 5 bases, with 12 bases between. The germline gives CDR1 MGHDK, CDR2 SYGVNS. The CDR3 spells CASSEVGGRETQYF. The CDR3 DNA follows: TGTGCCAGCAGTGAAGTGGGGGGTCGGGAGACCCAGTACTTC.

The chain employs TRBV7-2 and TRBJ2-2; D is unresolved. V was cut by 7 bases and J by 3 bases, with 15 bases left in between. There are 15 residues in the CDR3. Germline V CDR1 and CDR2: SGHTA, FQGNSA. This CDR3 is CASTSNEVYTGELFF. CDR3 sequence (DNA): TGTGCCAGCACCTCGAACGAGGTGTACACCGGGGAGCTGTTTTTT.

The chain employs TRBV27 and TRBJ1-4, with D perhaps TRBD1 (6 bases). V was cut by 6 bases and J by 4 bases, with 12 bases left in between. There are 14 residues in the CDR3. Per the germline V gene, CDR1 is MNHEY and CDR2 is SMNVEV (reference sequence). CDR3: CASSRTANNEKLFF. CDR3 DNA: TGTGCCAGCAGCAGGACAGCCAATAATGAAAAACTGTTTTTT.

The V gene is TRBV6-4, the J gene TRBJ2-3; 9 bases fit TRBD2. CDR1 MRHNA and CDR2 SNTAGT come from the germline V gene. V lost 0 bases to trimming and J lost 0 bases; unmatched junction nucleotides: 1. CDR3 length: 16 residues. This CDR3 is CASSDSAGGSTDTQYF. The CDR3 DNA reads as TGTGCCAGCAGTGACTCAGCGGGGGGTAGCACAGATACGCAGTATTTT.

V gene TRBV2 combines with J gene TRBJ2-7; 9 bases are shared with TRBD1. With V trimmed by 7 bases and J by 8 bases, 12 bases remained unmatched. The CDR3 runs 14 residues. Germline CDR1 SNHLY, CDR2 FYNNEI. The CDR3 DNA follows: TGTGCCAGCAACCCGGGACAGGGACCCTTGAAGCAGTACTTC. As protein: CASNPGQGPLKQYF. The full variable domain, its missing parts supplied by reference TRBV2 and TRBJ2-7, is EPEVTQTPSHQVTQMGQEVILRCVPISNHLYFYWYRQILGQKVEFLVSFYNNEISEKSEIFDDQFSVERPDGSNFTLKIRSTKLEDSAMYFCASNPGQGPLKQYFGPGTRLTVT.

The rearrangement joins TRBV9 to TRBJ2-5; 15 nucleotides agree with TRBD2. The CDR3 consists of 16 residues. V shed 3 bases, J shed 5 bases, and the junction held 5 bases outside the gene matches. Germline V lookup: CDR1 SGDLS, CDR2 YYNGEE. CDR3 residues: CASSGGLAGGGETQYF. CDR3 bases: TGTGCCAGCAGCGGCGGACTAGCGGGAGGGGGGGAGACCCAGTACTTC.

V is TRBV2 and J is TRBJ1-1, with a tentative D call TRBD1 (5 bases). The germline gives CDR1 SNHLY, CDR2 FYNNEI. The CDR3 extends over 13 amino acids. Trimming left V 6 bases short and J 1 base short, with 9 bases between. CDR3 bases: TGTGCCAGCAGGCTTGACAGGAACACTGAAGCTTTCTTT. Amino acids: CASRLDRNTEAFF.